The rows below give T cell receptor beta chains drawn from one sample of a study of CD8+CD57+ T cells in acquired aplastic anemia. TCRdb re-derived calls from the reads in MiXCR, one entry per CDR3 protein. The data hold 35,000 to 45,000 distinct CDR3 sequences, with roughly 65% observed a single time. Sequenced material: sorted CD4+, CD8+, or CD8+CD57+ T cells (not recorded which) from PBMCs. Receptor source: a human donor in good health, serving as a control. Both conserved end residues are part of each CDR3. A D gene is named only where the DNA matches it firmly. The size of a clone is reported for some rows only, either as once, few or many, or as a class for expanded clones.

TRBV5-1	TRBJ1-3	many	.	TGCGCCAGCAGCTTGGGGGGTAGCTCTGGAAACACCATATATTTT	CASSLGGSSGNTIYF
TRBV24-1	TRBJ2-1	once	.	TGTGCCACTCGTTCTAATGAGGACTGCAATGAGCAGTTCTTC	CATRSNEDCNEQFF
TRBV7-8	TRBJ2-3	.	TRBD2	TGTGCCAGCAGCTTAGGGGTGGCGGGAGGGCCGGGAGATACGCAGTATTTT	CASSLGVAGGPGDTQYF
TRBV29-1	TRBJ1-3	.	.	TGCAGCGTTGTCTCTGGAAACACCATATATTTT	CSVVSGNTIYF
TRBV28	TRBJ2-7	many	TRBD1	TGTGCCAGCAGTTTTTTAGGACAGGGGCCTACCTACGAGCAGTACTTC	CASSFLGQGPTYEQYF
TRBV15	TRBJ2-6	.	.	TGTGCCACCAGCAGAGGTAACCCTGGGGCCAACGTCCTGACTTTC	CATSRGNPGANVLTF
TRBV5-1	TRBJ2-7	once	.	TGCGCCAGCGCCTACAGGGAAGGCTACGAGCAGTACTTC	CASAYREGYEQYF
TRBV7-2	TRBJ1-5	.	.	TGTGCCAGCAGCCAGGGACGGAATAGCAATCAGCCCCAGCATTTT	CASSQGRNSNQPQHF
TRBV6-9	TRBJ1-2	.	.	TGTGCCAGCGGCGGTACAAACGCAAACTATGGCTACGCCTTC	CASGGTNANYGYAF
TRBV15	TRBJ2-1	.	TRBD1	TGTGCCACCAGGACCGGACAGGCGCTCGGCAATGAGCAGTTCTTC	CATRTGQALGNEQFF
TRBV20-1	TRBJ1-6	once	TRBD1	TGCAGTGCGAGGTATTACAGGGGAACGGATTCACCCCTCCACTTT	CSARYYRGTDSPLHF
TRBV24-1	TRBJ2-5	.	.	TGTGCCACCAGTGAGCCTCCGGGGGAGACCCAGTACTTC	CATSEPPGETQYF
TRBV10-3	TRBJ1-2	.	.	TGTGCCATCAGTGAGTCGGGCCGCTACACCTTC	CAISESGRYTF
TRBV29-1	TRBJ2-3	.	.	TGCAGCGTTGGAGGCCAGGGTCGAAGCACAGATACGCAGTATTTT	CSVGGQGRSTDTQYF
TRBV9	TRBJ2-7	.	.	TGTGCCAGCAGCGTAGGTGGAGACTTAACCTACGAGCAGTACTTC	CASSVGGDLTYEQYF
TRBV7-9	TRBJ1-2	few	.	TGTGCCAGCAGCTTGGACAAATCCTATGGCTACACCTTC	CASSLDKSYGYTF
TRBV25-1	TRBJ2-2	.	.	TGTGCCAGCAGTGAGGGTGCCGGGGAGCTGTTTTTT	CASSEGAGELFF
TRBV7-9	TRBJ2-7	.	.	TGTGCCAGCAGCTTTGGGCTAGGCTGGAACGAGCAGTACTTC	CASSFGLGWNEQYF
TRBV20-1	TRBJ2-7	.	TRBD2	TGCAGTGCTAGGGAACCTCCCAGAATCACTAGCGGGGGACCCACAAACTACGAGCAGTACTTC	CSAREPPRITSGGPTNYEQYF
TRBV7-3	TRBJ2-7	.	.	TGTGCCAGCAGCCCCCACCAGGGGTACGAGCAGTACTTC	CASSPHQGYEQYF
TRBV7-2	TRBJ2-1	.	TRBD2	TGTGCCAGCGCCGCGGGGGGGGACAATGAGCAGTTCTTC	CASAAGGDNEQFF
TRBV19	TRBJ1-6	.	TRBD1	TGTGCCAGTAGTCCTCCGGACAGGGGCAAGTCACCCCTCCACTTT	CASSPPDRGKSPLHF
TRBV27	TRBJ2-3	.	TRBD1	TGTGCCAGCAGTTTATCGATCGCCCCGGGACAGCCCCGTACGCAGTATTTT	CASSLSIAPGQPRTQYF
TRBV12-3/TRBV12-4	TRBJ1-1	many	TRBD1	TGTGCCAGCAGTTTTTCCTGGGACAGTTTTGATAGCACTGAAGCTTTCTTT	CASSFSWDSFDSTEAFF
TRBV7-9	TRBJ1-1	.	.	TGTGCCAGCACCTTACGGGCCACTGAAGCTTTCTTT	CASTLRATEAFF
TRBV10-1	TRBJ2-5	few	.	TGCGCCAGCAGCCAATGGGGGCAAGAGACCCAGTACTTC	CASSQWGQETQYF
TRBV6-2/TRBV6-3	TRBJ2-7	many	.	TGTGCCAGCAGTTACCCAGGGGCCCTACACTACGAGCAGTACTTC	CASSYPGALHYEQYF
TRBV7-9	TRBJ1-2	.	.	TGTGCCAGCAGCTTAATCAGGTTGGATGGCTACACCTTC	CASSLIRLDGYTF
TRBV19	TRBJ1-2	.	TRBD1	TGTGCCAGTAGTAGTCGGGACAGCGCAGGCTACACCTTC	CASSSRDSAGYTF
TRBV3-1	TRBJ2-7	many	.	TGTGCCAGCAGCCAAGATCTTGGCGGGGTCTCCTACGAGCAGTACTTC	CASSQDLGGVSYEQYF
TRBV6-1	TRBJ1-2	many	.	TGTGCCAGCAGTGATCTTAACTATGGCTACACCTTC	CASSDLNYGYTF
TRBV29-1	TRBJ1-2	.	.	TGCAGCGTGCGGGACGGATTCTATGGCTACACCTTC	CSVRDGFYGYTF
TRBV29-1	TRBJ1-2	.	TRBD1	TGCAGCGTTGATCAGGGGCAGGGGGCGCGGGGCTACACCTTC	CSVDQGQGARGYTF
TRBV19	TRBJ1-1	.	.	TGTGCCAGTAGTCGGCCGGGGGGGTTGAACACTGAAGCTTTCTTT	CASSRPGGLNTEAFF
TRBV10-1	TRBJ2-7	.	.	TGCGCCAGCTTAGGGGGACTCTACGAGCAGTACTTC	CASLGGLYEQYF
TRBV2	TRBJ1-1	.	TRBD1	TGTGCCAGCAGTGAACCTACCAGACAGGGGTCTGGAGCTCTCTTT	CASSEPTRQGSGALF
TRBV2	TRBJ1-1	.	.	TGTGCCAGCAGTGGGCCCGGGAGCCAAGCTTTCTTT	CASSGPGSQAFF
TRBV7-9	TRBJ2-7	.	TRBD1	TGTGCCAGCAGCCTTAGGGCCTACGGACAGGGGCCAAACGAGCAGTACTTC	CASSLRAYGQGPNEQYF
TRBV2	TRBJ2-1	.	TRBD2	TGTGCCAGCAGTCTAGCGGGCGTTAATGAGCAGTTCTTC	CASSLAGVNEQFF
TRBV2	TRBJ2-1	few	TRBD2	TGTGCCAGCAGGTATAGCGGGGGGGCCTCCCACAATGAGCAGTTCTTC	CASRYSGGASHNEQFF
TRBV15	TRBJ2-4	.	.	TGTGCCACCAGCAGAGATCGGGCGACAGGCGGGGTTGAGGACATTCAGTACTTC	CATSRDRATGGVEDIQYF
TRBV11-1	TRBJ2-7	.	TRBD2	TGTGCCAGCAGCTTAGTTGGCGGGAGGAACTACGAGCAGTACTTC	CASSLVGGRNYEQYF
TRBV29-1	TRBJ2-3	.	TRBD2	TGCAGCGTTCTGGGCGGGAGAAGCACAGATACGCAGTATTTT	CSVLGGRSTDTQYF
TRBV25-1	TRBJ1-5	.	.	TGTGCCAGTCGAAGTAAATGGGGGCCCCAGCATTTT	CASRSKWGPQHF